The 24 T cell receptor beta chains reported below all come from one sample, sequenced in a study of blood T cells in healthy people across ages. The use of a sample-barcoded 5' primer and a J-beta primer mix characterized a second PCR of about 7 to 12 cycles. MiXCR was run by TCRdb on the 5' RACE reads, yielding one entry per CDR3 protein. The top ten hold 15% to 19% of the sample, which has about 590,000 distinct CDR3 sequences, about 30% seen once. The sample taken for sequencing was blood. These receptors all stem from an elderly woman in good health.

With respect to this clonotype: This sequence may be a read error, since a much larger clone differs from it by one base. The gene calls are TRBV20-1 and TRBJ2-7; 7 bases match TRBD1. Germline V gives CDR1 DFQATT, CDR2 SNEGSKA (reference sequence). The CDR3 loop spans 12 amino acids. The CDR3 loop reads CGARGPGYEQYF. CDR3 bases: TGCGGTGCTAGGGGGCCGGGCTACGAGCAGTACTTC.

This clonotype was seen many times. The gene calls are TRBV5-1 and TRBJ2-1; 8 bases align to TRBD2. Germline V lookup: CDR1 SGHRS, CDR2 YFSETQ. The CDR3 is 14 residues long. V lost 5 bases and J lost 5; bases outside the gene matches: 6. Here the CDR3 DNA reads TGCGCCAGCAGGGTGGCGGGGGGCAACAATGAGCAGTTCTTC. It specifies CASRVAGGNNEQFF. Combining the CDR3 with reference TRBV5-1 and TRBJ2-1 gives the whole variable domain KAGVTQTPRYLIKTRGQQVTLSCSPISGHRSVSWYQQTPGQGLQFLFEYFSETQRNKGNFPGRFSGRQFSNSRSEMNVSTLELGDSALYLCASRVAGGNNEQFFGPGTRLTVL.

In this sample, this clonotype turned up many times. The V gene is TRBV5-1, the J gene TRBJ1-1; no clear D. Germline assignment: CDR1 SGHRS and CDR2 YFSETQ. Trimming took off 4 bases at V and 4 bases at J, with 17 bases between the two ends. This CDR3 spans 15 amino acids. The CDR3 protein is CASSPTVERSTEAFF. In DNA, the CDR3 is TGCGCCAGCAGCCCCACTGTAGAAAGAAGCACTGAAGCTTTCTTT.

The rearrangement joins TRBV5-5 to TRBJ2-5; D is undetermined. The J call may be in error: the DNA end matches TRBJ2-7 better. This CDR3 is built from 17 residues. Germline CDR1 SGHKS, CDR2 YYEKEE (reference sequence). This CDR3 is CASSLALSETTAYEQYF. CDR3 DNA sequence: TGTGCCAGCAGCTTGGCCCTCTCAGAGACCACCGCCTACGAGCAGTACTTC.

This clonotype was counted ten times or more. This rearrangement joins TRBV3-1 to TRBJ2-1; tentative D call: TRBD2 (5 bases). V was clipped by 3 bases and J by 4 bases, with 7 bases between them. CDR1 and CDR2 (germline): LGHDT, YNNKEL (reference sequence). The CDR3 has 13 residues. The DNA for the CDR3 is TGTGCCAGCAGCCATAAGCGGTACAATGAGCAGTTCTTC. Its protein is CASSHKRYNEQFF.

This clonotype appeared many times. The chain has TRBV29-1 and TRBJ2-3, with D perhaps TRBD2 (5 bases). V lost 4 bases and J lost 6, with 11 bases in between. The CDR3 sequence is 12 residues long. Germline assignment: CDR1 SQVTM and CDR2 ANQGSEA. The CDR3 reads CSVVLGLDTQYF. In DNA form, the CDR3 reads TGCAGCGTTGTCCTAGGACTTGATACGCAGTATTTT.

There are many counts of this clonotype. The chain is built from TRBV18 and TRBJ1-2; 10 positions match TRBD1. J was trimmed by 7 bases and V by 3 bases; bases with no gene match: 8. Per germline, CDR1 KGHSH and CDR2 LQKENI. CDR3 length: 15 residues. CDR3 region: CASSPLGQGESGYTF. CDR3 nucleotides: TGTGCCAGCTCACCCCTTGGACAGGGGGAAAGTGGCTACACCTTC.

The rearrangement links TRBV6-1 to TRBJ1-5; 9 bases map to TRBD1. CDR1 is MNHNS, CDR2 SASEGT, per germline. V gave up 7 bases and J gave up 6 bases; unmatched junction bases: 10. The CDR3 consists of 15 residues. CDR3 region: CASNRWTGEGQPQHF. The CDR3, as DNA: TGTGCCAGCAATAGGTGGACAGGGGAAGGTCAGCCCCAGCATTTT.

This clonotype has at least ten counts. The chain uses TRBV5-1 and TRBJ2-5; maybe TRBD2 (5 bases). CDR1 is SGHRS, CDR2 YFSETQ, per germline. This CDR3 has 15 amino acids. V was pared by 4 bases and J by 4 bases, with 17 bases between. Here the CDR3 DNA reads TGCGCCAGCAGCCCAGCCACCGGGGTCGGAGAGACCCAGTACTTC. It translates to CASSPATGVGETQYF.

Points on this clonotype: The germline gene is not matched at one end of the junction; a read error may be the cause. This chain uses TRBV7-8 with TRBJ2-3; D is perhaps TRBD2 (5 bases). The CDR3 totals 14 residues. Germline CDR1 SGHVS, CDR2 FQNEAQ. The CDR3 reads CAGSPTGYTDTQYF. As DNA, the CDR3 is TGTGCCGGCAGCCCCACGGGGTACACAGATACGCAGTATTTT.

This clonotype was recorded many times. The chain uses TRBV5-1 and TRBJ2-3; possibly TRBD1 for D (6 bases). In germline, CDR1 is SGHRS, CDR2 YFSETQ. This CDR3 contains 15 residues. V lost 2 bases to trimming and J lost 0 bases, with 10 bases between them. This CDR3 reads CASSFQGLSTDTQYF. In DNA form, the CDR3 reads TGCGCCAGCAGCTTCCAGGGGTTAAGCACAGATACGCAGTATTTT.

The V call is TRBV29-1, the J call TRBJ1-1, with 7 positions matching TRBD1. With V trimmed by 7 bases and J by 1 base, 6 bases remained unmatched. Germline V gene sequence: CDR1 SQVTM, CDR2 ANQGSEA. CDR3 length: 13 residues. The CDR3 here is CSARGGKNTEAFF. CDR3 coding DNA: TGCAGCGCCAGGGGGGGAAAGAACACTGAAGCTTTCTTT.

Notes on this clonotype: Relative to the germline gene, one junction end is altered; a read error may explain this. The J gene is TRBJ1-1, the V gene TRBV2; no clear D gene. Germline-derived CDR1 and CDR2 are SNHLY and FYNNEI. The length of the CDR3 is 14 residues. CDR3 region: CAGSARRGYDEAFF. Here the CDR3 DNA reads TGTGCCGGCAGTGCCCGCCGGGGTTACGATGAAGCTTTCTTT.

This clonotype was detected many times. The chain couples TRBV5-1 to TRBJ2-3, with 8 bases that match TRBD2. The CDR3 runs to 16 residues. Germline CDR1 reads SGHRS; CDR2 reads YFSETQ. J gave up 7 bases and V 5 bases, and 15 bases lay outside the gene matches. The CDR3 DNA follows: TGCGCCAGCAGGCAGCTGAGTTCGGGGGGGCCATATACGCAGTATTTT. Translating it yields CASRQLSSGGPYTQYF.

The V gene is TRBV12-3 or TRBV12-4, the J gene TRBJ2-3; 7 positions match TRBD2. Trimming cost V 3 bases and J 3 bases; bases outside gene matches: 15. The CDR3 runs to 18 residues. The CDR3 protein is CASSFRAGLAVRTDTQYF. The CDR3 region has the DNA TGTGCCAGCAGTTTCCGAGCGGGGCTAGCGGTGAGAACAGATACGCAGTATTTT.

In its sample, this clonotype was seen many times. The V call is TRBV12-3 or TRBV12-4, the J call TRBJ2-1, with 7 bases lining up with TRBD1. This CDR3 is 14 amino acids long. V gave up 3 bases and J gave up 5 bases; unmatched junction bases: 4. The CDR3 region is CASSFLGQDNEQFF. The CDR3 DNA reads TGTGCCAGCAGTTTCCTTGGACAGGACAATGAGCAGTTCTTC.

This chain links TRBV30 with TRBJ2-3; D unclear. The CDR3 loop spans 14 amino acids. Trimming stripped 5 bases from V and 2 bases from J, with 14 bases between. Germline V gives CDR1 GTSNPN, CDR2 SVGIG (reference sequence). The CDR3 protein is CAWGQRSNTDTQYF. The CDR3 DNA sequence: TGTGCCTGGGGCCAAAGATCCAACACAGATACGCAGTATTTT.

This clonotype was seen at least ten times. The chain carries TRBV5-1 and TRBJ1-2, with D perhaps TRBD1 (6 bases). The CDR3 spans 14 residues. Per the germline V gene, CDR1 is SGHRS and CDR2 is YFSETQ. Trimming took off 4 bases at V and 0 bases at J, with 10 bases between the two ends. Written as DNA, the CDR3 is TGCGCCAGCAGCGGGGGGACATCTAACTATGGCTACACCTTC. This sequence encodes CASSGGTSNYGYTF.

This clonotype was detected many times. The chain carries TRBV11-1 and TRBJ2-1; D is uncertain. This CDR3 is built from 15 residues. Germline V CDR1 and CDR2: SGHAT, FQDESV (reference sequence). The V gene lost 5 bases and the J gene lost 1 base, with 12 bases spanning the gap. The CDR3 sequence: CASSADGGSYNEQFF. CDR3 nucleotides: TGTGCCAGCAGCGCGGACGGTGGATCCTACAATGAGCAGTTCTTC. The whole variable domain, remainder taken from reference TRBV11-1 and TRBJ2-1, is EAEVAQSPRYKITEKSQAVAFWCDPISGHATLYWYRQILGQGPELLVQFQDESVVDDSQLPKDRFSAERLKGVDSTLKIQPAELGDSAMYLCASSADGGSYNEQFFGPGTRLTVL.

This clonotype was found many times. The gene calls are TRBV9 and TRBJ2-1; D may be TRBD2 (6 bases). Trimming shortened V by 0 bases and J by 9 bases, and 10 bases separated the two germline ends. CDR1 and CDR2 from the germline V gene are SGDLS and YYNGEE. CDR3 size: 13 residues. As DNA, the CDR3 is TGTGCCAGCAGCGTAGCAACCGGGGGTGAGCAGTTCTTC. Encoded protein: CASSVATGGEQFF.

This chain links TRBV7-2 with TRBJ2-1; D possibly corresponds to TRBD2 (5 bases). Germline CDR1 and CDR2: SGHTA and FQGNSA. CDR3 length: 14 amino acids. V lost 0 bases, J lost 12 bases, and 15 bases lay in between. The CDR3 here is CASSLARRAYGQFF. CDR3 bases: TGTGCCAGCAGCTTAGCCAGGCGGGCCTACGGGCAGTTCTTC.

This clonotype was seen repeatedly, ten times or more. The chain is built from TRBV10-3 and TRBJ2-3; D might be TRBD1 (6 bases). Between the trimmed V and J ends, which lost 3 bases and 2 bases, there was a span of 15 bases. The CDR3 sequence is 16 residues long. Germline CDR1 reads ENHRY; CDR2 reads SYGVKD. CDR3 sequence reads: CAISDSRAGDTDTQYF. As DNA, the CDR3 is TGTGCCATCAGTGACTCTAGGGCAGGGGACACAGATACGCAGTATTTT.

The chain joins TRBV5-6 to TRBJ2-1, with D perhaps matching TRBD1 or TRBD2 (5 bases each). The germline CDR1 and CDR2 sequences are SGHDT and YYEEEE. CDR3 size: 13 residues. The ends were cut back, 3 bases at V and 10 bases at J, with 14 bases in the middle. The CDR3 region has the DNA TGTGCCAGCAGCTCGATGTCAGGGAGCGAGCAGTTCTTC. It yields the protein CASSSMSGSEQFF.

This clonotype was counted only a few times. A clone one base away is much larger, so this may be a read error. V and J are TRBV7-9 and TRBJ2-7; 10 bases are shared with TRBD1. Trimming cost V 3 bases and J 7 bases; bases outside gene matches: 9. The germline gives CDR1 SEHNR, CDR2 FQNEAQ (reference sequence). The CDR3 contains 15 residues. The DNA for the CDR3 is TGTGCCAGCAGCTTCGCGGGACAGGGGTCCAATGAGCAGTACTTC. This codes for CASSFAGQGSNEQYF.